This record covers a single T cell receptor beta chain. The sample belongs to a study of blood T cell repertoires in COVID-19. Study summary: PBMCs, B-cell-depleted T cells, or T cells were the source of the cDNA or gDNA that made up the material.

In the study's own analysis: Reference gene primers were amplified, and this amplification served to estimate nucleated cell counts. The table came from immunoSEQ multiplex PCR; TCRdb's copy has only in-frame clones and leaves some out. From that table come the V and J calls and clone size; the DNA was used to work out D and trimming. In the table there are about 160,000 clones, approximately 84% of which are singletons. With 3 bases clipped from V and 5 bases from J, the junction kept 8 bases outside the gene matches. The CDR3 sequence is 15 residues long. The germline V gene encodes CDR1 SGHTA and CDR2 FQGNSA.

The chain links TRBV7-2 to TRBJ1-1, with 8 bases lining up with TRBD1. This TCR came from a woman aged 80 or over with acute or convalescent COVID-19. Source material: peripheral blood. For the CDR3, the DNA is TGTGCCAGCAGCTTTGTGACAGGGGCGGGAACTGAAGCTTTCTTT. Translation gives CASSFVTGAGTEAFF.